The 22 T cell receptor beta chains listed next were all sequenced from one sample in a study of shared clonotypes between healthy human individuals. Measured with immunoSEQ multiplex PCR; TCRdb has only the in-frame clones, and not every one. This table holds more than 200,000 clones, about 69% found once. Material: memory CD4+ T cells sorted from blood. Stated subset: CD45RA-negative fraction. The origin of the receptors is a young man in good health.

The chain has TRBV28 and TRBJ2-2; D not certain. Trimming left V 6 bases short and J 3 bases short, with 17 bases between. The germline CDR1 and CDR2 sequences are MDHEN and SYDVKM. The CDR3 is 16 amino acids. CDR3 sequence reads: CASRFRPPTDTGELFF. DNA of the CDR3: TGTGCCAGCAGGTTCAGGCCACCTACGGACACCGGGGAGCTGTTTTTT.

On this clone: This same CDR3 is encoded by further DNA sequences in the sample. This sequence joins TRBV7-6 and TRBJ1-1; D gene ambiguous. V was pared by 1 base and J by 2 bases, with 5 bases between. CDR3 size: 13 residues. Germline CDR1 and CDR2: SGHVS and FNYEAQ. Written as DNA, the CDR3 is TGTGCCAGCAGCTTAGACCTCAACACTGAAGCTTTCTTT. The encoded protein is CASSLDLNTEAFF.

This chain connects TRBV7-2 to TRBJ2-1; D is undetermined. V lost 9 bases and J 0 bases, leaving 15 bases between the germline ends. Germline V gene sequence: CDR1 SGHTA, CDR2 FQGNSA. The CDR3 runs 15 residues. The CDR3 DNA reads TGTGCCAGTACCCTAGGCAGGAGCTCCTACAATGAGCAGTTCTTC. Translation: CASTLGRSSYNEQFF.

The chain combines TRBV5-6 with TRBJ2-6; 7 bases fit TRBD2. The germline gives CDR1 SGHDT, CDR2 YYEEEE. V lost 3 bases and J lost 0; bases outside the gene matches: 6. This CDR3 contains 17 residues. DNA for the CDR3: TGTGCCAGCAGCTCAACCCGGACTAGCTCTGGGGCCAACGTCCTGACTTTC. Translated, it gives CASSSTRTSSGANVLTF. Full variable domain (outside the CDR3, taken from reference TRBV5-6 and TRBJ2-6): DAGVTQSPTHLIKTRGQQVTLRCSPKSGHDTVSWYQQALGQGPQFIFQYYEEEERQRGNFPDRFSGHQFPNYSSELNVNALLLGDSALYLCASSSTRTSSGANVLTFGAGSRLTVL.

The chain joins TRBV12-5 to TRBJ2-3; maybe TRBD1 (8 bases). Trimming left V 0 bases short and J 4 bases short, with 14 bases between. The CDR3 loop spans 16 amino acids. Germline V CDR1 and CDR2: LGHNT, FRNRAP. The CDR3 reads CASGLVHTGGADTQYF. The CDR3 DNA reads TGTGCTAGTGGTTTGGTACACACAGGGGGGGCAGATACGCAGTATTTT.

This clone was counted between two and nine times. The genes are TRBV19 and TRBJ2-1; 12 nucleotides line up with TRBD1. J gave up 0 bases and V 5 bases, and 8 bases lay outside the gene matches. Germline CDR1 LNHDA, CDR2 SQIVND (reference sequence). The CDR3 extends over 18 amino acids. The CDR3 sequence is CASSWGTGGGGSYNEQFF. DNA for the CDR3: TGTGCCAGTAGTTGGGGGACAGGGGGCGGCGGCTCCTACAATGAGCAGTTCTTC. The whole variable domain, remainder taken from reference TRBV19 and TRBJ2-1, is DGGITQSPKYLFRKEGQNVTLSCEQNLNHDAMYWYRQDPGQGLRLIYYSQIVNDFQKGDIAEGYSVSREKKESFPLTVTSAQKNPTAFYLCASSWGTGGGGSYNEQFFGPGTRLTVL.

The chain is built from TRBV2 and TRBJ1-1, with TRBD1 identical over 9 bases. CDR1 is SNHLY and CDR2 is FYNNEI in the germline V gene. This CDR3 comprises 16 residues. Unmatched junction bases numbered 16, after V lost 7 bases and J lost 7 bases. CDR3: CASTQDAGQGKVEAFF. In DNA form, the CDR3 reads TGTGCCAGCACCCAAGACGCGGGACAGGGCAAAGTTGAAGCTTTCTTT. Together with reference TRBV2 and TRBJ1-1, the CDR3 gives the full variable domain: EPEVTQTPSHQVTQMGQEVILRCVPISNHLYFYWYRQILGQKVEFLVSFYNNEISEKSEIFDDQFSVERPDGSNFTLKIRSTKLEDSAMYFCASTQDAGQGKVEAFFGQGTRLTVV.

In the case of this clone: The junction departs from the called germline gene at one end, perhaps through a read error. The gene calls are TRBV2 and TRBJ2-1, with D tentatively TRBD2 (6 bases). CDR1 is SNHLY and CDR2 is FYNNEI in the germline V gene. This CDR3 comprises 12 residues. The CDR3 protein is CASSDGTPKALF. The CDR3, as DNA: TGTGCCAGCAGCGACGGGACTCCGAAGGCGCTCTTC.

The rearrangement joins TRBV6-4 to TRBJ2-1; TRBD2 matches 14 bases. J was trimmed by 8 bases and V by 4 bases; bases with no gene match: 4. CDR1 and CDR2 from the germline V gene are MRHNA and SNTAGT. The CDR3 is 15 residues long. CDR3 protein: CASSVGTSGSYEQFF. The DNA for the CDR3 is TGTGCCAGCAGTGTCGGGACTAGCGGGAGTTATGAGCAGTTCTTC.

On this clone itself: This specimen includes other DNA sequences encoding the same CDR3. The chain links TRBV5-1 to TRBJ2-3; D gene ambiguous. Trimming took 2 bases from V and 5 from J, leaving 3 bases between them. The CDR3 extends over 11 amino acids. CDR1 is SGHRS, CDR2 YFSETQ, per germline. CDR3 residues: CASSLLDTQYF. DNA for the CDR3: TGCGCCAGCAGCTTACTAGATACGCAGTATTTT.

The chain has TRBV29-1 and TRBJ2-7; 12 bases align to TRBD2. This CDR3 spans 15 amino acids. J lost 5 bases, V lost 6 bases, and 11 bases had no gene match. The germline gives CDR1 SQVTM, CDR2 ANQGSEA. The CDR3: CSVAALAGGTHEQYF. In DNA, the CDR3 is TGCAGCGTCGCTGCTCTAGCGGGAGGGACGCACGAGCAGTACTTC.

This chain links TRBV15 with TRBJ2-7; tentatively, D is TRBD1 (7 bases). Germline lookup yields CDR1 LNHNV and CDR2 YYDKDF (reference sequence). This CDR3 is built from 15 residues. V was cut by 0 bases and J by 5 bases, with 14 bases left in between. CDR3 DNA: TGTGCCACCAGCAGAGATCGGGGGCAGGGGGACGAGCAGTACTTC. Amino acids: CATSRDRGQGDEQYF.

The chain recombines TRBV12-5 with TRBJ2-3; 11 bases map to TRBD2. Per the germline V gene, CDR1 is LGHNT and CDR2 is FRNRAP. V lost 0 bases to trimming and J lost 4 bases; unmatched junction nucleotides: 0. CDR3 size: 15 residues. This CDR3 is CASGLVLAGADTQYF. In nucleotides, the CDR3 is TGTGCTAGTGGTTTGGTACTAGCGGGAGCAGATACGCAGTATTTT. The variable domain in full, with the rest retrieved from reference TRBV12-5 and TRBJ2-3, is DARVTQTPRHKVTEMGQEVTMRCQPILGHNTVFWYRQTMMQGLELLAYFRNRAPLDDSGMPKDRFSAEMPDATLATLKIQPSEPRDSAVYFCASGLVLAGADTQYFGPGTRLTVL.

CDR3 sequence (DNA): TGTGCCAGCTCTGGGACAGGGATTTCCTACGAGCAGTACTTC. It yields the protein CASSGTGISYEQYF. The chain is built from TRBV18 and TRBJ2-7; 9 bases are shared with TRBD1. Germline V gene sequence: CDR1 KGHSH, CDR2 LQKENI. V lost 6 bases to trimming and J lost 1 base; unmatched junction nucleotides: 4. This CDR3 has 14 amino acids.

The rearrangement joins TRBV7-8 to TRBJ2-2; D unresolved. CDR1 and CDR2 (germline): SGHVS, FQNEAQ. V lost 3 bases and J lost 5, with 10 bases in between. CDR3 length equals 14 residues. The CDR3 coding sequence is TGTGCCAGCAGCTTGAGCCGGGTGACCGGGGAGCTGTTTTTT. Protein: CASSLSRVTGELFF.

V gene TRBV27 combines with J gene TRBJ2-2; no firm D call. Germline CDR1 is MNHEY and CDR2 is SMNVEV (reference sequence). The CDR3 totals 14 residues. V lost 5 bases and J lost 6, with 13 bases in between. CDR3 DNA: TGTGCCAGCAGTATAGGATTTGGGGCCGGGGAGCTGTTTTTT. This gives the protein CASSIGFGAGELFF.

V and J are TRBV20-1 and TRBJ2-7; D is unresolved. This CDR3 contains 11 residues. The V gene's germline CDR1 is DFQATT and CDR2 SNEGSKA (reference sequence). The ends were cut back, 6 bases at V and 9 bases at J, with 15 bases in the middle. CDR3 coding DNA: TGCAGTGCCGGCGGTCCTGAACGGCAGTACTTC. It encodes CSAGGPERQYF.

V gene TRBV7-2 combines with J gene TRBJ2-7; no reliable D call. Germline V gene lookup returns CDR1 SGHTA and CDR2 FQGNSA. The CDR3 contains 12 residues. V lost 2 bases to trimming and J lost 5 bases, with 7 bases between them. CDR3 loop: CASSLSSNEQYF. CDR3 DNA: TGTGCCAGCAGCTTAAGTAGTAACGAGCAGTACTTC. Full variable domain (rest looked up from reference TRBV7-2 and TRBJ2-7): GAGVSQSPSNKVTEKGKDVELRCDPISGHTALYWYRQSLGQGLEFLIYFQGNSAPDKSGLPSDRFSAERTGGSVSTLTIQRTQQEDSAVYLCASSLSSNEQYFGPGTRLTVT.

The chain recombines TRBV27 with TRBJ2-1; no definite D call. Germline CDR1 MNHEY, CDR2 SMNVEV (reference sequence). V lost 4 bases to trimming and J lost 4 bases, with 23 bases between them. This CDR3 is 18 amino acids long. The CDR3 nucleotides are TGTGCCAGCAGTTCCCCCAGCCTGACACACATAGGATACAATGAGCAGTTCTTC. Protein sequence: CASSSPSLTHIGYNEQFF.

The CDR3 DNA follows: TGTGCCAGCGGGGACGGAATAGATAGCAATCAGCCCCAGCATTTT. As protein: CASGDGIDSNQPQHF. The chain uses TRBV27 and TRBJ1-5, with D maybe TRBD1 (5 bases). The CDR3 contains 15 residues. Looked up from germline, CDR1 is MNHEY and CDR2 is SMNVEV (reference sequence). V was cut by 8 bases and J by 0 bases, with 14 bases left in between.

Regarding this clone: Different DNA sequences within this sample yield the same CDR3. V gene TRBV5-5 combines with J gene TRBJ1-3; possible D gene TRBD1, 5 bases. The CDR3 length is 15 residues. The V gene lost 1 base and the J gene lost 4 bases, with 12 bases spanning the gap. The germline CDR1 and CDR2 sequences are SGHKS and YYEKEE (reference sequence). The DNA of the CDR3 is TGTGCCAGCAGCTTGTTCCCCGAGGGGGGAAACACCATATATTTT. It specifies CASSLFPEGGNTIYF.

Note on this clone: The identical CDR3 is also encoded by other nucleotide sequences in the sample. The chain couples TRBV9 to TRBJ1-1; D uncertain. The germline gives CDR1 SGDLS, CDR2 YYNGEE. The CDR3 runs to 12 residues. V lost 0 bases and J lost 2, with 2 bases in between. CDR3 nucleotides: TGTGCCAGCAGCGTAGTAAACACTGAAGCTTTCTTT. Its translation: CASSVVNTEAFF.